This T cell receptor beta chain is from a study of T cell responses to AZD1222 COVID-19 vaccine. Notes on the study in general: Sampling that yielded the repertoires occurred only after the peak T cell response. Nearly half of spike-specific TCRs reportedly target unmutated variant regions. Across the whole spike, CD4 TCRs peaked at regions 160-218 and 743-854. Clonal diversity was possibly underestimated; the donors were predominantly white British and more often female.

Some clones are missing from TCRdb's copy, which holds only in-frame ones; the method was immunoSEQ multiplex PCR. The sample records approximately 99,000 clones, roughly nine tenths being singletons. A word on this clone: The antigen remains undetermined.

Germline V gene data show CDR1 as MNHEY and CDR2 as SVGAGI. The ends were cut back, 5 bases at V and 5 bases at J, with 12 bases in the middle. This CDR3 has 13 amino acids. The sample consisted of peripheral blood, taken on day 0 of MenACWY control vaccination. V usage is TRBV6-5 and J usage is TRBJ1-2, with TRBD1 as a possible D gene (6 bases). This receptor was identified in an adult in good health. CDR3 nucleotides: TGTGCCAGCAGTAGGGACATCCAGTATGGCTACACCTTC. This codes for CASSRDIQYGYTF.